Below are 9 T cell receptor beta chains sequenced from a single sample in a study of T-cell memory formation after mild COVID-19. TCRdb re-called the 5' RACE reads with MiXCR, one entry per CDR3 protein. The repertoire includes about 420,000 distinct CDR3 sequences, around 22% of them detected once, and around 12% sits in the top ten. Sequenced: PBMCs or a T cell subset sorted from them (not recorded which). The receptors shown here come from an adult woman who had mild COVID-19 (a few samples of this study predate the infection). Cell type and time point are not known.

The chain links TRBV12-3 or TRBV12-4 to TRBJ2-7, with TRBD1 identical over 10 bases. J lost 3 bases, V lost 6 bases, and 8 bases had no gene match. This CDR3 is built from 15 residues. The CDR3 spells CASSRRQGALYEQYF. CDR3 bases: TGTGCCAGCAGCCGGAGACAGGGGGCCCTCTACGAGCAGTACTTC.

CDR3 sequence (DNA): TGTGCCAGCAGCCACAAGGACAGGTTAGCCTACGAGCAGTACTTC. Amino acids: CASSHKDRLAYEQYF. The chain combines TRBV7-8 with TRBJ2-7; 7 bases map to TRBD1. The CDR3 extends over 15 amino acids. V lost 5 bases to trimming and J lost 2 bases; unmatched junction nucleotides: 9. Germline V gene data show CDR1 as SGHVS and CDR2 as FQNEAQ.

The chain is built from TRBV5-1 and TRBJ1-2, with TRBD1 matching over 10 bases. The germline V gene encodes CDR1 SGHRS and CDR2 YFSETQ. The J segment lost 8 bases and the V segment lost 4 bases, leaving 8 bases of the junction unmatched. This CDR3 spans 14 amino acids. The CDR3 reads CASSLPGTGEGYTF. As DNA, the CDR3 is TGCGCCAGCAGCCTCCCAGGGACAGGGGAAGGCTACACCTTC.

The chain joins TRBV4-2 to TRBJ2-1; TRBD2 matches 10 bases. Per germline, CDR1 LGHNA and CDR2 YNFKEQ. V shed 3 bases and J 8 bases; nucleotides not matched to a gene: 7. CDR3 length equals 15 residues. For the CDR3, the DNA is TGTGCCAGCAGCCATTCTAGCGGGGGAGGAGATGAGCAGTTCTTC. Translating it yields CASSHSSGGGDEQFF.

J is TRBJ2-5 and V is TRBV12-3 or TRBV12-4; D gene unclear. The CDR3 is 12 residues long. Trimming removed 3 bases from V and 6 bases from J, with 8 bases in between. CDR3 in amino acids: CASSFEMQTQYF. The CDR3 DNA sequence: TGTGCCAGCAGTTTTGAGATGCAGACCCAGTACTTC.

The table lists this clonotype with a few counts. The chain couples TRBV9 to TRBJ2-7, with 10 nucleotides matching TRBD2. V shed 3 bases and J 0 bases; nucleotides not matched to a gene: 6. The CDR3 length is 16 residues. Germline CDR1 SGDLS, CDR2 YYNGEE. The CDR3 DNA reads TGTGCCAGCAGCGCCGGTACTAGCGGGAACTCCTACGAGCAGTACTTC. Translation gives CASSAGTSGNSYEQYF.

This clonotype was counted only a few times. V gene TRBV24-1 combines with J gene TRBJ2-2; 8 bases are shared with TRBD2. The germline V gene has CDR1 KGHDR and CDR2 SFDVKD. Losses at the gene ends were 0 bases for V and 2 bases for J; bases not matched to a gene: 7. This CDR3 comprises 18 residues. CDR3 protein: CATSDLSSGRGNTGELFF. In DNA form, the CDR3 reads TGTGCCACCAGTGATTTGAGTTCCGGGAGGGGTAACACCGGGGAGCTGTTTTTT.

The J gene is TRBJ1-5, the V gene TRBV21-1; TRBD1, the table's D call, lacks a check against the DNA. TRBV21-1 is a known pseudogene. This CDR3 is 18 amino acids long. This CDR3 is CASSKDRDEGYSNQPQHF. The DNA of the CDR3 is TGTGCCAGCAGCAAAGACAGGGACGAGGGGTATAGCAATCAGCCCCAGCATTTT.

There are a few counts of this clonotype. This chain connects TRBV6-1 to TRBJ2-3; no firm D call. The CDR3 is 14 residues long. In germline, CDR1 is MNHNS, CDR2 SASEGT. V was pared by 2 bases and J by 4 bases, with 10 bases between. The CDR3 loop is CASSELGLPDTQYF. Written as DNA, the CDR3 is TGTGCCAGCAGTGAACTTGGGCTCCCAGATACGCAGTATTTT.